The 8 T cell receptor beta chains presented below share a single source sample, sequenced in a study of cytomegalovirus exposure and HLA in healthy donors. Primers for the PCR totalled 60 Vbeta and 13 Jbeta. The assay was immunoSEQ multiplex PCR, and TCRdb's table has in-frame clones only and misses some. Among around 64,000 clones, less than 85% were seen once, and the ten largest hold 6.8%. Sequencing used PBMCs. These receptors all come from a man younger than 40 in good health and CMV-seropositive.

The chain links TRBV4-2 to TRBJ2-3, with 8 bases that match TRBD2. Germline CDR1 reads LGHNA; CDR2 reads YNFKEQ. With V trimmed by 0 bases and J by 4 bases, 6 bases remained unmatched. This CDR3 contains 16 residues. CDR3 sequence reads: CASSQDGDGGADTQYF. As DNA, the CDR3 is TGTGCCAGCAGCCAAGATGGAGACGGGGGGGCAGATACGCAGTATTTT.

Only a few counts were recorded for this clone. V and J are TRBV2 and TRBJ1-1; D unresolved. CDR1 is SNHLY, CDR2 FYNNEI, per germline. The CDR3 runs 14 residues. V lost 11 bases and J 0 bases, leaving 16 bases between the germline ends. CDR3 nucleotide sequence: TGTGCCGGCCGGCGGAACATTTTGAACACTGAAGCTTTCTTT. Protein product: CAGRRNILNTEAFF.

The V and J genes are TRBV2 and TRBJ2-5, with TRBD1 identical over 7 bases. The V and J ends lost 5 bases and 2 bases, in that order; junction bases with no gene match: 5. There are 14 residues in the CDR3. Germline V gene data show CDR1 as SNHLY and CDR2 as FYNNEI. The CDR3 spells CASSSDRAQETQYF. For the CDR3, the DNA is TGTGCCAGCAGTTCTGACAGGGCTCAAGAGACCCAGTACTTC.

The chain has TRBV5-1 and TRBJ2-2; the match to TRBD1 covers 12 bases. The junction had 9 bases not matched to a gene; V was cut back by 5 bases and J by 7 bases. The CDR3 contains 16 residues. Germline lookup yields CDR1 SGHRS and CDR2 YFSETQ. This chain's CDR3 is CASRQGQGALIGELFF. DNA of the CDR3: TGCGCCAGCAGGCAGGGACAGGGGGCGCTTATCGGGGAGCTGTTTTTT.

The chain joins TRBV5-8 to TRBJ1-1; D is perhaps TRBD1 (5 bases). Deletions cut 0 bases from V and 10 bases from J, with 19 bases between. CDR1 SGHTS and CDR2 YDEGEE come from the germline V gene. The CDR3 has 15 amino acids. The CDR3 sequence is CASSLAGGTASGAFF. The CDR3 DNA reads TGTGCCAGCAGCTTGGCCGGCGGGACGGCCAGCGGAGCTTTCTTT.

The chain employs TRBV19 and TRBJ1-5; TRBD1 might be the D (5 bases). Trimming stripped 8 bases from V and 8 bases from J, with 13 bases between. Germline V gene lookup returns CDR1 LNHDA and CDR2 SQIVND (reference sequence). This CDR3 region has 12 residues. The CDR3 DNA sequence: TGTGCCAGTGGACATGGAAAGGAGCCCCAGCATTTT. Amino acid sequence: CASGHGKEPQHF.

This chain links TRBV19 with TRBJ1-4, with D possibly matching TRBD1 (5 bases). Germline V gene sequence: CDR1 LNHDA, CDR2 SQIVND (reference sequence). This CDR3 has 12 residues. The V end lost 7 bases, the J end lost 7 bases, and 10 bases lay between the germline ends. CDR3 loop: CASTPGGEKLFF. In DNA form, the CDR3 reads TGTGCCAGTACCCCCGGGGGTGAAAAACTGTTTTTT.

The CDR3, as DNA: TGCGCCAGCAGCCAAGTCGGGGGGAATAAGGTGTTTTTT. The encoded protein is CASSQVGGNKVFF. The chain employs TRBV4-3 and TRBJ1-4; tentatively, D is TRBD1 (5 bases). The ends were cut back, 1 base at V and 15 bases at J, with 15 bases in the middle. CDR3 length: 13 residues. Germline CDR1 and CDR2: LGHNA and YSLEER.